The rows below give T cell receptor beta chains drawn from one sample of a study of cytotoxic CD8 clonotypes in ibrutinib-treated CLL. Profiled with immunoSEQ multiplex PCR; TCRdb holds only in-frame clones, not every one. Of about 130,000 clones in the sample, about 70% are singletons; the top ten hold approximately 5.1%. The source was PBMCs, collected after 24 months of ibrutinib treatment. These receptors were collected from a human donor with chronic lymphocytic leukemia. Both conserved end residues are part of each CDR3. D genes are given only for firm matches. The size entry is marked missing in some rows and otherwise reads once, few, many or a size class.

TRBJ2-3	-	TRBV7-2	-	CASRAAGLSTDTQYF	TGTGCCAGCAGGGCGGCAGGGTTGAGCACAGATACGCAGTATTTT
TRBJ2-7	-	TRBV28	-	CASRRGSAGPGEQYF	TGTGCCAGCAGACGAGGGTCAGCGGGCCCTGGCGAGCAGTACTTC
TRBJ2-5	-	TRBV7-9	-	CASSRVGEGETQYF	TGTGCCAGCAGCCGGGTGGGGGAAGGAGAGACCCAGTACTTC
TRBJ1-5	-	TRBV20-1	-	CSAGREPQHF	TGCAGTGCGGGCCGGGAGCCCCAGCATTTT
TRBJ1-1	-	TRBV6-5	-	CASSSRANTEAFF	TGTGCCAGCAGCTCCAGGGCAAACACTGAAGCTTTCTTT
TRBJ2-7	TRBD1	TRBV7-9	-	CASSPQGAEQYF	TGTGCCAGCAGCCCTCAGGGGGCCGAGCAGTACTTC
TRBJ2-1	TRBD2	TRBV10-2	-	CASRVSGGDEQFF	TGCGCCAGCAGGGTTAGCGGGGGCGATGAGCAGTTCTTC
TRBJ2-7	-	TRBV4-1	-	CASSQGVVAASYEQYF	TGCGCCAGCAGCCAGGGGGTGGTAGCGGCCTCCTACGAGCAGTACTTC
TRBJ2-3	-	TRBV6-6	-	CASGRGSTDTQYF	TGTGCCAGCGGGCGCGGGAGCACAGATACGCAGTATTTT
TRBJ1-3	-	TRBV18	once	CASSPNPPGVAGNTIYF	TGTGCCAGCTCACCAAACCCCCCAGGGGTGGCTGGAAACACCATATATTTT
TRBJ1-6	TRBD1	TRBV7-9	-	CASSARPGQGMPPLHF	TGTGCCAGCAGCGCCCGCCCGGGACAGGGGATGCCACCCCTCCACTTT
TRBJ2-7	-	TRBV18	-	CASSPRPGTYEQYF	TGTGCCAGCTCACCACGTCCGGGTACCTACGAGCAGTACTTC
TRBJ2-7	-	TRBV7-9	-	CASSGASFYEQYF	TGTGCCAGTTCCGGGGCATCCTTCTACGAGCAGTACTTC
TRBJ2-1	TRBD2	TRBV2	-	CASSEQGLVLNEQFF	TGTGCCAGCAGTGAGCAGGGACTAGTGCTCAATGAGCAGTTCTTC
TRBJ1-2	-	TRBV10-3	-	CAITGLDSSGYTF	TGTGCCATCACCGGACTGGACAGCTCTGGCTACACCTTC
TRBJ2-7	-	TRBV5-6	-	CATGTYSYEQYF	TGTGCAACTGGGACGTACTCCTACGAGCAGTACTTC
TRBJ1-1	-	TRBV15	-	CATSRDQGEAFF	TGTGCCACCAGCAGAGATCAAGGTGAAGCTTTCTTT
TRBJ2-2	-	TRBV5-1	-	CASSPGGGVLTGELFF	TGCGCCAGCAGCCCCGGCGGAGGGGTTCTCACCGGGGAGCTGTTTTTT
TRBJ2-1	TRBD2	TRBV9	-	CASSVGPAGGLQDEQFF	TGTGCCAGCAGCGTAGGACCCGCGGGGGGCCTACAGGATGAGCAGTTCTTC
TRBJ2-5	-	TRBV29-1	-	CSVRGFGETQYF	TGCAGCGTGAGGGGGTTCGGAGAGACCCAGTACTTC
TRBJ2-7	-	TRBV11-2	few	CASGDNSYEQYF	TGTGCCAGCGGGGACAACTCCTACGAGCAGTACTTC
TRBJ2-3	TRBD2	TRBV5-5	-	CASSLGRRESQGDTQYF	TGTGCCAGCAGCTTAGGCCGGCGGGAGAGCCAGGGAGATACGCAGTATTTT
TRBJ1-2	-	TRBV2	-	CASTPTGGPYYGYTF	TGTGCCAGCACCCCCACGGGGGGGCCCTACTATGGCTACACCTTC
TRBJ1-2	-	TRBV19	-	CASSREGNYGYTF	TGTGCCAGTAGTAGGGAAGGGAACTATGGCTACACCTTC
TRBJ2-3	-	TRBV4-3	-	CASSQEGVGDTQYF	TGCGCCAGCAGCCAAGAGGGGGTCGGGGATACGCAGTATTTT
TRBJ2-1	TRBD2	TRBV12-5	-	CASGSSFLAGGGNEQFF	TGTGCTAGTGGTTCCTCTTTCCTAGCGGGAGGGGGAAATGAGCAGTTCTTC
TRBJ2-5	-	TRBV7-3	-	CASSLALSDQETQYF	TGTGCCAGCAGCTTAGCCCTCTCCGACCAAGAGACCCAGTACTTC
TRBJ2-7	-	TRBV11-3	-	CASSRDPGAGEQYF	TGTGCCAGCAGCCGAGACCCAGGGGCGGGGGAGCAGTACTTC
TRBJ2-2	TRBD1	TRBV11-3	-	CASSLPPDRGGTGELFF	TGTGCCAGCAGCTTACCGCCGGACAGGGGGGGCACCGGGGAGCTGTTTTTT
TRBJ2-7	TRBD2	TRBV19	-	CASKRGAGEQYF	TGTGCCAGTAAGCGAGGAGCGGGGGAGCAGTACTTC
TRBJ1-2	-	TRBV6-5	-	CASSPGPQGGYTF	TGTGCCAGCAGCCCCGGGCCCCAGGGTGGCTACACCTTC
TRBJ2-1	TRBD2	TRBV18	-	CASSPLLGSGGSSSYNEQFF	TGTGCCAGCTCACCACTCTTAGGTAGCGGGGGCTCGAGCTCCTACAATGAGCAGTTCTTC
TRBJ1-3	-	TRBV6-5	-	CASSSGQGGNTIYF	TGTGCCAGCAGTTCTGGGCAGGGGGGAAACACCATATATTTT
TRBJ2-1	-	TRBV27	once	CASRGTSSYNEQFF	TGTGCCAGCAGGGGTACCAGCTCCTACAATGAGCAGTTCTTC
TRBJ2-3	TRBD1	TRBV27	once	CASWRQGAGDTQYF	TGTGCCAGCTGGAGACAGGGGGCTGGAGATACGCAGTATTTT
TRBJ1-1	-	TRBV7-9	-	CASSPEVGTEAFF	TGTGCCAGCAGCCCCGAGGTGGGCACTGAAGCTTTCTTT
TRBJ1-1	-	TRBV28	-	CASSLARVSTEAFF	TGTGCCAGCAGTTTGGCCAGGGTGAGCACTGAAGCTTTCTTT
TRBJ2-2	-	TRBV6-6	-	CASSYSPEEPTGELFF	TGTGCCAGCAGTTACTCGCCGGAGGAACCCACCGGGGAGCTGTTTTTT
TRBJ1-2	-	TRBV4-3	-	CASSSGTSDYGYTF	TGCGCCAGCAGCTCAGGGACGTCCGACTATGGCTACACCTTC
TRBJ2-1	TRBD2	TRBV7-6	few	CASSHPRASGTFF	TGTGCCAGCAGCCACCCCCGGGCTAGCGGCACGTTCTTC
TRBJ2-5	-	TRBV5-1	-	CASSLEGIQETQYF	TGCGCCAGCAGCTTGGAGGGGATTCAAGAGACCCAGTACTTC
TRBJ2-3	-	TRBV9	-	CASSVAGQKTDTQYF	TGTGCCAGCAGCGTGGCCGGACAGAAAACAGATACGCAGTATTTT
TRBJ1-5	-	TRBV27	-	CASSLSLGNQPQHF	TGTGCCAGCAGTTTATCGCTGGGAAATCAGCCCCAGCATTTT
TRBJ2-1	-	TRBV27	-	CASSLQQDNEQFF	TGTGCCAGCAGTTTACAACAGGACAATGAGCAGTTCTTC
TRBJ2-2	-	TRBV7-8	-	CASSFTPNTGELFF	TGTGCCAGCAGCTTTACACCCAACACCGGGGAGCTGTTTTTT
TRBJ2-3	TRBD2	TRBV11-3	-	CASSLGQREGSEDTQYF	TGTGCCAGCAGCTTAGGGCAGCGGGAGGGAAGTGAGGATACGCAGTATTTT
TRBJ2-7	TRBD1	TRBV10-3	-	CATEQGAKGEQYF	TGTGCCACCGAACAGGGGGCGAAAGGCGAGCAGTACTTC
TRBJ1-1	-	TRBV6-5	once	CASSYSGNMNTEAFF	TGTGCCAGCAGTTACTCGGGAAATATGAACACTGAAGCTTTCTTT
TRBJ1-2	-	TRBV5-4	-	CASSLGLLGGLKYGYTF	TGTGCCAGCAGCTTGGGACTCCTCGGGGGACTAAAATATGGCTACACCTTC
TRBJ1-5	-	TRBV19	-	CASRDSLRWAQHF	TGTGCCAGTAGGGACAGCCTCAGGTGGGCCCAGCATTTT
TRBJ1-2	-	TRBV19	-	CASSISIVENYGYTF	TGTGCCAGTAGTATTTCAATCGTGGAGAACTATGGCTACACCTTC
TRBJ2-7	TRBD2	TRBV6-1	-	CARPGLAYEQYF	TGTGCCAGACCGGGACTAGCTTACGAGCAGTACTTC